Each of the 32 T cell receptor beta chains below was sequenced from the same sample in a study of low-dose radiotherapy and immunotherapy resistance in tumors. Priming of first-strand cDNA relied on TRAV- and TRBV-specific primers (covering alpha and beta chains). TCR amplification used 20 PCR cycles, a constant-region primer and a V-primer adapter. TCRdb reprocessed the reads with MiXCR, giving one entry per CDR3 protein. The top ten hold around 6.1% of the sample, which has tens of thousands of distinct CDR3 sequences, approximately 20% seen once. Time point described: before trial treatment. The material was PBMCs, obtained before treatment. The receptors were gathered from a male donor with prostate cancer.

This clonotype showed up many times. The chain has TRBV30 and TRBJ1-2, with D perhaps matching TRBD1 (5 bases). Between the trimmed V and J ends, which lost 2 bases and 3 bases, there was a span of 7 bases. Germline V gene lookup returns CDR1 GTSNPN and CDR2 SVGIG (reference sequence). The CDR3 spans 12 residues. CDR3 amino acids: CAWSPTDYGYTF. The CDR3 DNA reads TGTGCCTGGAGTCCGACAGACTATGGCTACACCTTC.

Ten or more counts support this clonotype. The chain combines TRBV4-3 with TRBJ1-6; TRBD1 matches 9 bases. The CDR3 is made up of 18 amino acids. The germline gives CDR1 LGHNA, CDR2 YSLEER. V lost 1 base and J lost 5; bases outside the gene matches: 9. The CDR3 DNA reads TGCGCCAGCAGCCAAGCTAGGACAGGGGTTAGGGATAATTCACCCCTCCACTTT. It specifies CASSQARTGVRDNSPLHF.

This clonotype was picked up many times. V is TRBV6-2 or TRBV6-3 and J is TRBJ2-1; a possible D gene is TRBD2 (6 bases). The CDR3 sequence is 14 residues long. Germline loops: CDR1 MNHEY, CDR2 SVGEGT. Trimming cost V 6 bases and J 9 bases, with 18 bases left between them. CDR3 in DNA: TGTGCCAGCAGGGGCCAGACGGGGACTCTTGAGCAGTTCTTC. Its protein product is CASRGQTGTLEQFF.

The chain joins TRBV4-2 to TRBJ2-3, with 10 positions matching TRBD2. CDR3 length equals 17 residues. V was pared by 4 bases and J by 11 bases, with 18 bases of the junction left unmatched. The germline CDR1 and CDR2 sequences are LGHNA and YNFKEQ. Written as DNA, the CDR3 is TGTGCCAGCAGCCGGAACACCGCTAGCGGGAGACAATATATGCAGTATTTT. Translation: CASSRNTASGRQYMQYF.

This clonotype was seen ten or more times. The chain couples TRBV18 to TRBJ1-4; no clear D gene. CDR3 length equals 16 residues. V gave up 1 base and J gave up 0 bases, with 9 bases separating them. Germline-derived CDR1 and CDR2 are KGHSH and LQKENI. The CDR3 loop reads CASSPRQTATNEKLFF. The CDR3 DNA sequence: TGTGCCAGCTCACCACGGCAGACGGCAACTAATGAAAAACTGTTTTTT. Based on the CDR3 plus reference TRBV18 and TRBJ1-4, the full variable domain is NAGVMQNPRHLVRRRGQEARLRCSPMKGHSHVYWYRQLPEEGLKFMVYLQKENIIDESGMPKERFSAEFPKEGPSILRIQQVVRGDSAAYFCASSPRQTATNEKLFFGSGTQLSVL.

Only a few counts were recorded for this clonotype. J is TRBJ1-2 and V is TRBV30; D gene unclear. The CDR3 is 14 residues long. Germline V lookup: CDR1 GTSNPN, CDR2 SVGIG (reference sequence). V was shortened by 2 bases and J by 7 bases, with 17 bases between the two germline ends. The CDR3, as DNA: TGTGCCTGGAGTCAAAGGCCTGCGGACGCTGGCTACACCTTC. This gives the protein CAWSQRPADAGYTF.

This clonotype came up many times. The gene calls are TRBV29-1 and TRBJ2-1, with D maybe TRBD2 (5 bases). The germline gives CDR1 SQVTM, CDR2 ANQGSEA. The CDR3 covers 16 residues. V was trimmed by 6 bases and J by 0 bases, leaving 18 bases between them. In DNA form, the CDR3 reads TGCAGCGTATTTACTAATGTGGCGGGCTCCTACAATGAGCAGTTCTTC. Translating it yields CSVFTNVAGSYNEQFF.

The sample holds one count of this clonotype. Being one base from a much bigger clone, this may be a read error. This chain uses TRBV4-2 with TRBJ1-2; D is uncertain. CDR1 LGHNA and CDR2 YNFKEQ come from the germline V gene. The CDR3 loop spans 18 amino acids. Trimming cost V 7 bases and J 0 bases, with 24 bases left between them. The CDR3 coding sequence is TGTGCCAGCACCCAGACCGGGCCTGGAGGGCCGTCTAACTATGGCTACACCTTC. Translated: CASTQTGPGGPSNYGYTF.

The chain links TRBV4-2 to TRBJ2-1; 14 bases agree with TRBD2. There are 13 residues in the CDR3. Germline V gives CDR1 LGHNA, CDR2 YNFKEQ. The ends lost 0 bases at V and 14 bases at J; junction bases unmatched: 0. This chain's CDR3 is CASSQETSGREFF. In DNA, the CDR3 is TGTGCCAGCAGCCAAGAGACTAGCGGGAGGGAGTTCTTC.

This clonotype showed up many times. V usage is TRBV19 and J usage is TRBJ1-5; 7 nucleotides line up with TRBD1. Germline V gene data show CDR1 as LNHDA and CDR2 as SQIVND (reference sequence). The J segment lost 3 bases and the V segment lost 4 bases, leaving 6 bases of the junction unmatched. CDR3 length equals 15 residues. CDR3: CASSRKGQYNQPQHF. CDR3 DNA sequence: TGTGCCAGTAGTAGGAAGGGACAGTACAATCAGCCCCAGCATTTT.

The sample holds many counts of this clonotype. The gene calls are TRBV5-6 and TRBJ2-3; 8 bases are a match to TRBD2. The J segment lost 5 bases and the V segment lost 4 bases, leaving 12 bases of the junction unmatched. Germline CDR1 is SGHDT and CDR2 is YYEEEE. The CDR3 totals 16 residues. The DNA for the CDR3 is TGTGCCAGCAGCCCTCGGGCCCCCCGGGGGGGAGATACGCAGTATTTT. This sequence encodes CASSPRAPRGGDTQYF.

This clonotype was counted ten times or more. V and J are TRBV5-1 and TRBJ2-3; 7 positions match TRBD2. This CDR3 contains 14 residues. The germline V gene encodes CDR1 SGHRS and CDR2 YFSETQ. V lost 6 bases, J lost 5 bases, and 9 bases stayed unmatched. CDR3 sequence (DNA): TGCGCCAGCAATCGCCCCGGGGAGGGAGATACGCAGTATTTT. As protein: CASNRPGEGDTQYF.

Many counts were recorded for this clonotype. The chain has TRBV28 and TRBJ2-3, with D perhaps matching TRBD2 (6 bases). CDR1 MDHEN and CDR2 SYDVKM come from the germline V gene. The CDR3 has 16 amino acids. V dropped 6 bases and J dropped 4 bases, with 20 bases sitting between them. DNA of the CDR3: TGTGCCAGCAGACGCACCCTGGGCGGGAAGGCAGATACGCAGTATTTT. Protein product: CASRRTLGGKADTQYF.

Worth noting for this clonotype: This may come from a read error, since a much larger clone is one base off. This rearrangement joins TRBV19 to TRBJ1-1; 10 bases line up with TRBD1. The V and J ends lost 5 bases and 3 bases, in that order; junction bases with no gene match: 6. Germline-derived CDR1 and CDR2 are LNHDA and SQIVND (reference sequence). There are 15 residues in the CDR3. Here the CDR3 DNA reads TGTGCCAGTAGTGTGACCGGGACAGGGGACACTGAAGCTTTCTTT. Amino acids: CASSVTGTGDTEAFF.

As to this clonotype: A much larger clone sits a single nucleotide away, making a read error possible. V usage is TRBV13 and J usage is TRBJ2-1, with TRBD1 identical over 8 bases. The CDR3 is 15 amino acids. With V trimmed by 3 bases and J by 10 bases, 11 bases remained unmatched. Germline V CDR1 and CDR2: PRHDT, FYEKMQ (reference sequence). CDR3 region: CASSFTGTGNPEQFF. As DNA, the CDR3 is TGTGCCAGCAGCTTTACCGGGACAGGTAATCCCGAGCAGTTCTTC. The whole variable domain, filled in from reference TRBV13 and TRBJ2-1, reads AAGVIQSPRHLIKEKRETATLKCYPIPRHDTVYWYQQGPGQDPQFLISFYEKMQSDKGSIPDRFSAQQFSDYHSELNMSSLELGDSALYFCASSFTGTGNPEQFFGPGTRLTVL.

This clonotype was observed many times. This chain uses TRBV3-1 with TRBJ2-1; no reliable D call. This CDR3 region has 15 residues. V lost 1 base, J lost 5 bases, and 12 bases lay in between. Germline-derived CDR1 and CDR2 are LGHDT and YNNKEL (reference sequence). The DNA for the CDR3 is TGTGCCAGCAGCCAAGGACCGGCTGTCCACAATGAGCAGTTCTTC. Translation gives CASSQGPAVHNEQFF.

The chain uses TRBV9 and TRBJ2-5, with TRBD2 matching over 11 bases. CDR3 length: 15 residues. Germline trimming cut 3 bases from V and 5 bases from J; bases unmatched to any gene: 6. CDR1 is SGDLS, CDR2 YYNGEE, per germline. The CDR3 coding sequence is TGTGCCAGCAGCGCTAAACTAGCGGGAGTGGAGACCCAGTACTTC. As protein: CASSAKLAGVETQYF.

In this sample, this clonotype turned up many times. The gene calls are TRBV6-6 and TRBJ2-7; D is ambiguous. The germline CDR1 and CDR2 sequences are MNHNY and SVGAGI (reference sequence). This CDR3 spans 14 amino acids. Trimming removed 0 bases from V and 5 bases from J, with 11 bases in between. The CDR3 spells CASSYSSMGDEQYF. CDR3 sequence (DNA): TGTGCCAGCAGTTACTCTTCGATGGGTGACGAGCAGTACTTC.

The V and J genes are TRBV5-1 and TRBJ2-5; possible D gene TRBD2, 5 bases. The CDR3 extends over 16 amino acids. The germline V gene encodes CDR1 SGHRS and CDR2 YFSETQ. Trimming took 0 bases from V and 3 from J, leaving 15 bases between them. In DNA form, the CDR3 reads TGCGCCAGCAGCTTGGGAGGTTCGAGCGGAGAAGAGACCCAGTACTTC. Amino acid sequence: CASSLGGSSGEETQYF. The variable domain in full, with the rest retrieved from reference TRBV5-1 and TRBJ2-5, is KAGVTQTPRYLIKTRGQQVTLSCSPISGHRSVSWYQQTPGQGLQFLFEYFSETQRNKGNFPGRFSGRQFSNSRSEMNVSTLELGDSALYLCASSLGGSSGEETQYFGPGTRLLVL.

This clonotype was counted at least ten times. The CDR3 DNA is TGTGCCAGCAGCCATAGGACAGGGGGCAGCGGTAGCGGCAATGAGCAGTTCTTC. This translates into CASSHRTGGSGSGNEQFF. V and J are TRBV14 and TRBJ2-1, with 11 bases lining up with TRBD1. This CDR3 spans 18 amino acids. The germline CDR1 and CDR2 sequences are SGHDN and FVKESK. Trimming took 3 bases from V and 6 from J; bases not matched to a gene: 13.

This clonotype occurred many times. The chain recombines TRBV6-1 with TRBJ2-1, with TRBD2 matching over 8 bases. The CDR3 has 15 residues. With V trimmed by 3 bases and J by 4 bases, 5 bases remained unmatched. The germline gives CDR1 MNHNS, CDR2 SASEGT. Here the CDR3 reads CASSDPGLGYNEQFF. CDR3 in DNA: TGTGCCAGCAGTGACCCGGGACTAGGGTACAATGAGCAGTTCTTC.

Many counts were recorded for this clonotype. This CDR3 reads CATSRGAGANVLTF. The CDR3 DNA follows: TGTGCCACCAGTCGCGGGGCTGGGGCCAACGTCCTGACTTTC. The genes are TRBV24-1 and TRBJ2-6; D perhaps matches TRBD2 (6 bases). Germline CDR1 reads KGHDR; CDR2 reads SFDVKD. V lost 6 bases to trimming and J lost 2 bases, with 7 bases between them. This CDR3 region has 14 residues.

This clonotype was detected a few times. V usage is TRBV5-5 and J usage is TRBJ2-3; D remains unclear. Germline assignment: CDR1 SGHKS and CDR2 YYEKEE (reference sequence). With 4 bases removed from V and 6 bases from J, the gap between germline ends came to 12 bases. CDR3 length equals 13 residues. The CDR3 nucleotides read TGTGCCAGCAGCCCCGACACCTGGGATACGCAGTATTTT. This sequence encodes CASSPDTWDTQYF.

The V gene is TRBV6-2 or TRBV6-3, the J gene TRBJ2-2; 7 positions match TRBD2. The V gene's germline CDR1 is MNHEY and CDR2 SVGEGT. There are 17 residues in the CDR3. The V and J ends lost 2 bases and 5 bases, in that order; junction bases with no gene match: 11. CDR3 coding DNA: TGTGCCAGCAGTTACCCAGGATCGGGAGGATTGACCGGGGAGCTGTTTTTT. This translates into CASSYPGSGGLTGELFF.

CDR3 in amino acids: CAISELWGPYNEQFF. The DNA of the CDR3 is TGTGCCATCAGTGAGCTGTGGGGGCCCTACAATGAGCAGTTCTTC. V and J are TRBV10-3 and TRBJ2-1, with TRBD1 as a possible D gene (6 bases). CDR3 length: 15 amino acids. Germline-derived CDR1 and CDR2 are ENHRY and SYGVKD. Trimming cost V 2 bases and J 2 bases, with 10 bases left between them.

Many counts were recorded for this clonotype. V and J are TRBV29-1 and TRBJ2-2, with TRBD1 as a possible D gene (5 bases). This CDR3 has 14 amino acids. In germline, CDR1 is SQVTM, CDR2 ANQGSEA. V lost 7 bases, J lost 1 base, and 13 bases lay in between. CDR3 loop: CSAGLTGNTGELFF. The DNA for the CDR3 is TGCAGCGCCGGGTTAACAGGGAACACCGGGGAGCTGTTTTTT.

This clonotype has a handful of counts. One base away lies a much larger clone, so this may be a sequencing read error. V is TRBV29-1 and J is TRBJ2-7, with a possible D match to TRBD2 (5 bases). Trimming removed 6 bases at V and 6 bases at J, with 24 bases between. Germline values: CDR1 SQVTM, CDR2 ANQGSEA. The CDR3 covers 15 residues. The CDR3 DNA reads TGCAGCGTGGTGGGGAGAGGACGCCCAATGGGCGAGCAGTACTTC. Translation: CSVVGRGRPMGEQYF.

A remark on this clonotype: This may be a read error: a much more frequent sequence differs by one nucleotide. The chain joins TRBV30 to TRBJ2-2, with 11 bases fitting TRBD2. Trimming at V came to 5 bases and at J to 10 bases, leaving 9 bases not matched to a gene. This CDR3 comprises 14 residues. Germline V gene lookup returns CDR1 GTSNPN and CDR2 SVGIG (reference sequence). The CDR3 nucleotides are TGTGCCTGGCTTCCGACTAGCGGGATCGAGGAGCTGTTTTTT. It specifies CAWLPTSGIEELFF. Full variable domain (remainder filled in from reference TRBV30 and TRBJ2-2): SQTIHQWPATLVQPVGSPLSLECTVEGTSNPNLYWYRQAAGRGLQLLFYSVGIGQISSEVPQNLSASRPQDRQFILSSKKLLLSDSGFYLCAWLPTSGIEELFFGEGSRLTVL.

This clonotype has at least ten counts. The rearrangement uses TRBV7-8 and TRBJ1-2, with TRBD1 matching over 8 bases. The CDR3 sequence is 17 residues long. Germline V gene data show CDR1 as SGHVS and CDR2 as FQNEAQ. Trimming took 2 bases from V and 3 from J; bases not matched to a gene: 11. This chain's CDR3 is CASSLRMGQGAHYGYTF. DNA of the CDR3: TGTGCCAGCAGCTTAAGAATGGGTCAGGGGGCCCACTATGGCTACACCTTC.

The chain links TRBV7-3 to TRBJ2-1; 8 bases are a match to TRBD1. Trimming removed 4 bases from V and 6 bases from J; junction bases left unmatched: 8. Germline V lookup: CDR1 SGHTA, CDR2 FQGTGA. The CDR3 contains 15 residues. CDR3 sequence: CASSSGTGAFNEQFF. DNA for the CDR3: TGTGCCAGCAGCTCCGGGACAGGAGCATTCAATGAGCAGTTCTTC.

This clonotype has more than one count but fewer than ten. This could be a read error, since a much larger clone is one nucleotide away. V is TRBV11-1 and J is TRBJ1-1; perhaps TRBD1 as D (5 bases). Germline V gene lookup returns CDR1 SGHAT and CDR2 FQDESV (reference sequence). This CDR3 has 13 amino acids. The V end was cut by 3 bases, the J end by 1 base, with 6 bases between. CDR3 sequence (DNA): TGTGCCAGCAGCTTCACAGGGAACACTGAAGCTTTCTTT. Its protein product is CASSFTGNTEAFF.

This clonotype was observed many times. The chain has TRBV14 and TRBJ1-1; D perhaps matches TRBD1 (6 bases). V lost 2 bases, J lost 10 bases, and 14 bases lay in between. The CDR3 covers 13 residues. Germline V gene sequence: CDR1 SGHDN, CDR2 FVKESK. CDR3 amino acids: CASSQRQDGGAFF. As DNA, the CDR3 is TGTGCCAGCAGCCAACGACAGGATGGTGGAGCTTTCTTT.